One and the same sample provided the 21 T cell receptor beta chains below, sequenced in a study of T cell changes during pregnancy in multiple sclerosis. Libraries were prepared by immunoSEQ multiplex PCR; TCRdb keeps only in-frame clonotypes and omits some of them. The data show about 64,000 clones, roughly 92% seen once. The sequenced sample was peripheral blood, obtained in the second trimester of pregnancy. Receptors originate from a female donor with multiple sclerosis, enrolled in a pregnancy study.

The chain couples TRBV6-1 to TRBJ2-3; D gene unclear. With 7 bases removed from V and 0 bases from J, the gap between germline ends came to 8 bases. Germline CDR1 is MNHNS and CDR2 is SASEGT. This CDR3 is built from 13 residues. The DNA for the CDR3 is TGTGCCAGCAACCCGACTAGCACAGATACGCAGTATTTT. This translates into CASNPTSTDTQYF.

Here the CDR3 reads CASISMGQGPQGGYTF. The CDR3, as DNA: TGTGCCAGTATCTCCATGGGACAGGGGCCCCAGGGGGGCTACACCTTC. V usage is TRBV19 and J usage is TRBJ1-2, with 10 bases lining up with TRBD1. CDR1 is LNHDA and CDR2 is SQIVND in the germline V gene (reference sequence). CDR3 length: 16 residues. Unmatched junction bases numbered 16, after V lost 7 bases and J lost 8 bases.

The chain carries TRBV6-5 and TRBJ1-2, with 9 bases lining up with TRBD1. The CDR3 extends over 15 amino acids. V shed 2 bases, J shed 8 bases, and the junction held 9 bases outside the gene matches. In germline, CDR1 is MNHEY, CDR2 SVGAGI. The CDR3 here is CASSYRLGQGLGYTF. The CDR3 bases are TGTGCCAGCAGTTACCGCCTGGGACAGGGTCTAGGCTACACCTTC.

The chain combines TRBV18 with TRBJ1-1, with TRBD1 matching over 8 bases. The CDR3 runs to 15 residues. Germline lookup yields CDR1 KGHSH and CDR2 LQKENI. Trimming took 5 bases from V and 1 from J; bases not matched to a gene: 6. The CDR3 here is CASSTRDRPNTEAFF. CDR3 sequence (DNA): TGTGCCAGCTCAACCCGGGACAGGCCGAACACTGAAGCTTTCTTT.

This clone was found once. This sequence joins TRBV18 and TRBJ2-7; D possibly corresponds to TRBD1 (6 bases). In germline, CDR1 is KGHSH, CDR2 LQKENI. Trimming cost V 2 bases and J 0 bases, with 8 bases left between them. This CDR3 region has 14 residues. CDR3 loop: CASSPTGRSYEQYF. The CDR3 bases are TGTGCCAGCTCACCAACAGGGCGCTCCTACGAGCAGTACTTC.

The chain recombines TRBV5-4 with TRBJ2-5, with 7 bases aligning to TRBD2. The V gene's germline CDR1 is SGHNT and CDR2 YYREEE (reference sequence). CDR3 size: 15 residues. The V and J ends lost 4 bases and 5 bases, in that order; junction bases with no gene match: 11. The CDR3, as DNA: TGTGCCAGCAGCGCCACTCTAGCGGTCCCGGAGACCCAGTACTTC. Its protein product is CASSATLAVPETQYF.

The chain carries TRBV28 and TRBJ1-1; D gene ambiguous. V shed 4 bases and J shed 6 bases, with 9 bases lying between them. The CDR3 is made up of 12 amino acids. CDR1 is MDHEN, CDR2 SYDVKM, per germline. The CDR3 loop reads CASSWLGPEAFF. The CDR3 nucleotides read TGTGCCAGCAGTTGGTTGGGCCCTGAAGCTTTCTTT.

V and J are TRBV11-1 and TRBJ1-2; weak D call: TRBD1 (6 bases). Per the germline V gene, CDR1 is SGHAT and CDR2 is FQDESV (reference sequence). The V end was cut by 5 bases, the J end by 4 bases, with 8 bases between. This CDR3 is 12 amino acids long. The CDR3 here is CASSQTGYGYTF. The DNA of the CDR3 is TGTGCCAGCAGCCAGACAGGCTATGGCTACACCTTC.

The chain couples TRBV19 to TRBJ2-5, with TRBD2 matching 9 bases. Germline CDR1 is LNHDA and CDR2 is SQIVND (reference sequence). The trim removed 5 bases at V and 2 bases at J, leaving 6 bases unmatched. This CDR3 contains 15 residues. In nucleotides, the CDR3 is TGTGCCAGTAGTCCCGGGACTAGCCTTCAAGAGACCCAGTACTTC. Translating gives CASSPGTSLQETQYF. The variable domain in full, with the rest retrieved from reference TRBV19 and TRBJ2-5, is DGGITQSPKYLFRKEGQNVTLSCEQNLNHDAMYWYRQDPGQGLRLIYYSQIVNDFQKGDIAEGYSVSREKKESFPLTVTSAQKNPTAFYLCASSPGTSLQETQYFGPGTRLLVL.

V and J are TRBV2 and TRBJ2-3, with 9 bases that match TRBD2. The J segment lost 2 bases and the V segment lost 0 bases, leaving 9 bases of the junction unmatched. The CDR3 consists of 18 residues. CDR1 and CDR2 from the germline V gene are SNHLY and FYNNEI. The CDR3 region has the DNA TGTGCCAGCAGTGAAGCGAGTTTGGCGGGAGGGCCCACAGATACGCAGTATTTT. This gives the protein CASSEASLAGGPTDTQYF.

The CDR3 region is CASSLPGGGEKLFF. CDR3 DNA sequence: TGTGCCAGCTCCCTTCCCGGGGGTGGCGAAAAACTGTTTTTT. The genes are TRBV18 and TRBJ1-4, with D possibly matching TRBD1 (5 bases). Trimming took off 6 bases at V and 8 bases at J, with 16 bases between the two ends. Germline CDR1 is KGHSH and CDR2 is LQKENI. This CDR3 has 14 amino acids. Variable domain in full (rest from reference TRBV18 and TRBJ1-4): NAGVMQNPRHLVRRRGQEARLRCSPMKGHSHVYWYRQLPEEGLKFMVYLQKENIIDESGMPKERFSAEFPKEGPSILRIQQVVRGDSAAYFCASSLPGGGEKLFFGSGTQLSVL.

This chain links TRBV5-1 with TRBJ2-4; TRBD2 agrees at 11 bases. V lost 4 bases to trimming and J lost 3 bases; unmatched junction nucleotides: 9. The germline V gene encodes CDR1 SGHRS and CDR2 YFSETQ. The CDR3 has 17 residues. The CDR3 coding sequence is TGCGCCAGCAGCCCCGGTGATACTAGCGGGGGCAAAAACATTCAGTACTTC. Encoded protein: CASSPGDTSGGKNIQYF. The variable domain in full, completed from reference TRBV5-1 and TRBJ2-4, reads KAGVTQTPRYLIKTRGQQVTLSCSPISGHRSVSWYQQTPGQGLQFLFEYFSETQRNKGNFPGRFSGRQFSNSRSEMNVSTLELGDSALYLCASSPGDTSGGKNIQYFGAGTRLSVL.

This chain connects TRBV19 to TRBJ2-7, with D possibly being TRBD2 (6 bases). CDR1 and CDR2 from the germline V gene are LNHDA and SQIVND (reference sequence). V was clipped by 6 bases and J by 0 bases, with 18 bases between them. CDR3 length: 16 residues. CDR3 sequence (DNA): TGTGCCAGTAGCCGCGGAGGGTACTCTATCTCCTACGAGCAGTACTTC. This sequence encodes CASSRGGYSISYEQYF.

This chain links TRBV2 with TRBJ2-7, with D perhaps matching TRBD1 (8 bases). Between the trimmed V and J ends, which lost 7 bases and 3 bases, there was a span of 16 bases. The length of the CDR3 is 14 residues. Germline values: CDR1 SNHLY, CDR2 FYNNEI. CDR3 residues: CASIGTGGDYEQYF. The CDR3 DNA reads TGTGCCAGCATAGGCACAGGGGGGGACTACGAGCAGTACTTC.

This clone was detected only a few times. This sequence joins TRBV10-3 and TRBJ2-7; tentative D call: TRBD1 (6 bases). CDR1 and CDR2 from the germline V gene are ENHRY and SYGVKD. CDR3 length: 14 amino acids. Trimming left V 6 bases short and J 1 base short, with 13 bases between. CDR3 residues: CAISSETGSYEQYF. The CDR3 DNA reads TGTGCCATCAGCTCCGAGACAGGTTCCTACGAGCAGTACTTC.

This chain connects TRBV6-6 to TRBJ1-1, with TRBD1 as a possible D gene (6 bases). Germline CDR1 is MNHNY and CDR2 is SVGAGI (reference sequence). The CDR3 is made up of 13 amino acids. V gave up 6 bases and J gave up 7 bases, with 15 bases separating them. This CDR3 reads CASRGTRGDEAFF. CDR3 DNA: TGTGCCAGCAGAGGAACCAGGGGAGATGAAGCTTTCTTT.

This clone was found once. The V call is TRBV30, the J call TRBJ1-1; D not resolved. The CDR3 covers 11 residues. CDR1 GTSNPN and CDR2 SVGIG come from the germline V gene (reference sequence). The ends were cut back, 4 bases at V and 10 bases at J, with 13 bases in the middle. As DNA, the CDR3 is TGTGCCTGGAATGTGGAGTTTGGAGCTTTCTTT. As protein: CAWNVEFGAFF. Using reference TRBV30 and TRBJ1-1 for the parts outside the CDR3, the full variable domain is SQTIHQWPATLVQPVGSPLSLECTVEGTSNPNLYWYRQAAGRGLQLLFYSVGIGQISSEVPQNLSASRPQDRQFILSSKKLLLSDSGFYLCAWNVEFGAFFGQGTRLTVV.

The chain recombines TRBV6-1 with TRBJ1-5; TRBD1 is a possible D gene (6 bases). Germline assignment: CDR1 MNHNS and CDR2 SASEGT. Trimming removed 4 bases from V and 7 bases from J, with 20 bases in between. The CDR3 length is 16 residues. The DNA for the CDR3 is TGTGCCAGCAGTGGAGTGATAGGGACAAGAAACCAGCCCCAGCATTTT. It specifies CASSGVIGTRNQPQHF.

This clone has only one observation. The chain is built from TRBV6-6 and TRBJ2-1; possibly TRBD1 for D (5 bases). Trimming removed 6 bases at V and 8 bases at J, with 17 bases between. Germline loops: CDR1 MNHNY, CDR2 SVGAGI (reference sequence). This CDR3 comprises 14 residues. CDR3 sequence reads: CASRAGQGVDEQFF. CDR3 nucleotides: TGTGCCAGCAGGGCTGGCCAGGGTGTCGATGAGCAGTTCTTC.

The CDR3 reads CASSQDRGHERYEQYF. Here the CDR3 DNA reads TGTGCCAGCAGCCAAGATCGGGGACACGAACGCTACGAGCAGTACTTC. The J gene is TRBJ2-7, the V gene TRBV14; possibly TRBD1 for D (6 bases). There are 16 residues in the CDR3. Trimming cost V 0 bases and J 3 bases, with 15 bases left between them. Germline CDR1 and CDR2: SGHDN and FVKESK. Using reference TRBV14 and TRBJ2-7 for the parts outside the CDR3, the full variable domain is EAGVTQFPSHSVIEKGQTVTLRCDPISGHDNLYWYRRVMGKEIKFLLHFVKESKQDESGMPNNRFLAERTGGTYSTLKVQPAELEDSGVYFCASSQDRGHERYEQYFGPGTRLTVT.

CDR3 in DNA: TGTGCCAGCAGCTGGCCAGCGGGACTGAACATTCAGTACTTC. Its translation: CASSWPAGLNIQYF. J is TRBJ2-4 and V is TRBV11-2, with 7 bases lining up with TRBD2. CDR3 length equals 14 residues. CDR1 is SGHAT and CDR2 is FQNNGV in the germline V gene. The V and J ends lost 4 bases and 7 bases, in that order; junction bases with no gene match: 7.